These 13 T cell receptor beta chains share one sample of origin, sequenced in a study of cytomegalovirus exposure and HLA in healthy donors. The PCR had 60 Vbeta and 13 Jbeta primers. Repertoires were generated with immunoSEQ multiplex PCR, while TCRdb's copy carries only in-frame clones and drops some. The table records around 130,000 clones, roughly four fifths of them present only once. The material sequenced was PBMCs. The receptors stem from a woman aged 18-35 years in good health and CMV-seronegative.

This CDR3 reads CASSSSTGGLLVRYF. CDR3 bases: TGTGCCAGCAGCTCATCGACAGGGGGCTTACTAGTGCGGTACTTC. The genes are TRBV27 and TRBJ2-7, with TRBD1 identical over 10 bases. The CDR3 has 15 amino acids. The junction had 17 bases not matched to a gene; V was cut back by 6 bases and J by 12 bases. Germline-derived CDR1 and CDR2 are MNHEY and SMNVEV (reference sequence).

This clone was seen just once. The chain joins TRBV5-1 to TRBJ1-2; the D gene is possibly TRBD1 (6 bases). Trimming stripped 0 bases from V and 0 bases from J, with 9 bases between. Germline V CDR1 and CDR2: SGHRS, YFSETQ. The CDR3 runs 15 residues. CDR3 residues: CASSLGTGPNYGYTF. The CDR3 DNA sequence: TGCGCCAGCAGCTTGGGTACAGGGCCTAACTATGGCTACACCTTC.

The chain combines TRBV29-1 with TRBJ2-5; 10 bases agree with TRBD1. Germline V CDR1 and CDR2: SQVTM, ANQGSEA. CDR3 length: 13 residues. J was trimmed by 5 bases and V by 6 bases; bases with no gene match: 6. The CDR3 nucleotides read TGCAGCGTGGACAGGGGGGTACGGGAGACCCAGTACTTC. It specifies CSVDRGVRETQYF.

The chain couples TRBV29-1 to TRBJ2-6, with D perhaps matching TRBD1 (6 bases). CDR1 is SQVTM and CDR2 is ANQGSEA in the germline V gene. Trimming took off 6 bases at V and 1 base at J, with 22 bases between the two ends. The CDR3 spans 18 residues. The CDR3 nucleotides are TGCAGCGTGGGACATTTCGCGGCGCGGACATCTGGGGCCAACGTCCTGACTTTC. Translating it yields CSVGHFAARTSGANVLTF.

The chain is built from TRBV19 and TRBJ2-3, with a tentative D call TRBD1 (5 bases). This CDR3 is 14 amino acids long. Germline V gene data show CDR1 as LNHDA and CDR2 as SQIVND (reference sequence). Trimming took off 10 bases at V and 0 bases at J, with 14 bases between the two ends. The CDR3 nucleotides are TGTGCCACTCGAAGGAGACAGAGCACAGATACGCAGTATTTT. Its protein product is CATRRRQSTDTQYF.

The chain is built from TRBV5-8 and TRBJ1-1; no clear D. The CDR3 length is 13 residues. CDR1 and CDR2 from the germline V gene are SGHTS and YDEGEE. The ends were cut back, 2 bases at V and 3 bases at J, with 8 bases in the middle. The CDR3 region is CASSLFQDTEAFF. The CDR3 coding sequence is TGTGCCAGCAGCTTATTTCAGGACACTGAAGCTTTCTTT.

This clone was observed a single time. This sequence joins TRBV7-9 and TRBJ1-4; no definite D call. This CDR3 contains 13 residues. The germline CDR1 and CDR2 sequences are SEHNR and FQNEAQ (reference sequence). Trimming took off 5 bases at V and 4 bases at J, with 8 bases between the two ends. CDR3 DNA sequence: TGTGCCAGCAGCCCCCCGGGTAATGAAAAACTGTTTTTT. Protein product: CASSPPGNEKLFF. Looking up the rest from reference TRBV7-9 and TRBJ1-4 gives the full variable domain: DTGVSQNPRHKITKRGQNVTFRCDPISEHNRLYWYRQTLGQGPEFLTYFQNEAQLEKSRLLSDRFSAERPKGSFSTLEIQRTEQGDSAMYLCASSPPGNEKLFFGSGTQLSVL.

The CDR3 DNA reads TGTGCCAGCTCACCACTAGGGGAACTGAATGAAGCTTTCTTT. Amino acids: CASSPLGELNEAFF. This chain uses TRBV18 with TRBJ1-1, with D maybe TRBD1 (5 bases). Trimming left V 1 base short and J 7 bases short, with 13 bases between. CDR3 length equals 14 residues. CDR1 is KGHSH, CDR2 LQKENI, per germline.

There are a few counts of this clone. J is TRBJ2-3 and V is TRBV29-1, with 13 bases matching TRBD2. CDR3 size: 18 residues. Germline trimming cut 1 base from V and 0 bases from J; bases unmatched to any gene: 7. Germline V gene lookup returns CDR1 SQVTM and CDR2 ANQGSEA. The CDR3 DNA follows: TGCAGCGTTGAAGGACTAGCGGGAGGAGAGGGAAGCACAGATACGCAGTATTTT. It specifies CSVEGLAGGEGSTDTQYF.

The CDR3 here is CASSPSQVSGQPQHF. The CDR3 DNA sequence: TGTGCCAGCTCACCCTCGCAGGTCTCTGGTCAGCCCCAGCATTTT. This chain connects TRBV18 to TRBJ1-5; D is ambiguous. V gave up 3 bases and J gave up 6 bases, with 15 bases separating them. The CDR3 is 15 amino acids. The germline CDR1 and CDR2 sequences are KGHSH and LQKENI.

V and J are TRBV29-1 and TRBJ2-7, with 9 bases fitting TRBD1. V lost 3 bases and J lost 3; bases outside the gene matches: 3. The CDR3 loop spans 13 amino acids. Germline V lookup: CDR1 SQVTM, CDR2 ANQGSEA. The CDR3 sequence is CSVETGQGYEQYF. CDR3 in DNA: TGCAGCGTTGAGACGGGACAGGGCTACGAGCAGTACTTC.

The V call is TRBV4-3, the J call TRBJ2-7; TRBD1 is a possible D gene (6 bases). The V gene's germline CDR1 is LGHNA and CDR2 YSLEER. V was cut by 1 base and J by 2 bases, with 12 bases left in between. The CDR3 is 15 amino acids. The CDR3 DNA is TGCGCCAGCAGCCAAGGGTTCCAGGGGACCTACGAGCAGTACTTC. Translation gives CASSQGFQGTYEQYF.

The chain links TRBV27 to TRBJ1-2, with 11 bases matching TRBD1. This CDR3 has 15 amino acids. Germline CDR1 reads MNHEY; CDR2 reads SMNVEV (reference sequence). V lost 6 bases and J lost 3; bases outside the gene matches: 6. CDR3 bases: TGTGCCAGCAGCCCAAGGACAGGGGGCGACTATGGCTACACCTTC. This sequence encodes CASSPRTGGDYGYTF.